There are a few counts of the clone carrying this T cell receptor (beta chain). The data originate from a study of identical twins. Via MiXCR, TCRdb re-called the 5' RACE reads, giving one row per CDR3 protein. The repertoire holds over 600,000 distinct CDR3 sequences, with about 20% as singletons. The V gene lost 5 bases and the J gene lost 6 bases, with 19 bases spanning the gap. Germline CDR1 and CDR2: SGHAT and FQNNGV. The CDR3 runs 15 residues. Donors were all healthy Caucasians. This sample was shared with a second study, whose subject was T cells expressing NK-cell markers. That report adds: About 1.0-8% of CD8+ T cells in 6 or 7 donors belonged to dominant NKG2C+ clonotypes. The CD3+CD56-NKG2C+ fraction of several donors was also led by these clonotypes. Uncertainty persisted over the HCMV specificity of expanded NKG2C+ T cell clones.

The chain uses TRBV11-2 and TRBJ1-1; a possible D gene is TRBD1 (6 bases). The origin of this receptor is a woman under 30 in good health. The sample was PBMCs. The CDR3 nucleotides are TGTGCCAGCAGCGGATCCCAGGGGAGAACATCTGAAGCTTTCTTT. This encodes CASSGSQGRTSEAFF. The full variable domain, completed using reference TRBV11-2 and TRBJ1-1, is EAGVAQSPRYKIIEKRQSVAFWCNPISGHATLYWYQQILGQGPKLLIQFQNNGVVDDSQLPKDRFSAERLKGVDSTLKIQPAKLEDSAVYLCASSGSQGRTSEAFFGQGTRLTVV.